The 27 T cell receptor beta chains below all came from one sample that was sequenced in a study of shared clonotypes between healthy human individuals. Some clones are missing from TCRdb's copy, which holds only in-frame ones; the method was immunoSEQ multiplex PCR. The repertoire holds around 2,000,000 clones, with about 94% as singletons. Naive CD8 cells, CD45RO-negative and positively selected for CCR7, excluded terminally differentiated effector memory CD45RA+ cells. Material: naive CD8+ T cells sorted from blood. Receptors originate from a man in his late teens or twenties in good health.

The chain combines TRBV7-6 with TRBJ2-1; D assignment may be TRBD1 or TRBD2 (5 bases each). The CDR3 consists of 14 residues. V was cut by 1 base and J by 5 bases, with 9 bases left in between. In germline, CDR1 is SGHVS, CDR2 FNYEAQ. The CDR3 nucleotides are TGTGCCAGCAGCTTAGGTGGGGGAAACAATGAGCAGTTCTTC. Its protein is CASSLGGGNNEQFF.

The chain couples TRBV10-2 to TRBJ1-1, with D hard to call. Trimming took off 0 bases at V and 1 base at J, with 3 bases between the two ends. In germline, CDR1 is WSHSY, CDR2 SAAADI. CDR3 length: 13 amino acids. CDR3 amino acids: CASSESGNTEAFF. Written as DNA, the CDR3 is TGCGCCAGCAGTGAGTCGGGGAACACTGAAGCTTTCTTT.

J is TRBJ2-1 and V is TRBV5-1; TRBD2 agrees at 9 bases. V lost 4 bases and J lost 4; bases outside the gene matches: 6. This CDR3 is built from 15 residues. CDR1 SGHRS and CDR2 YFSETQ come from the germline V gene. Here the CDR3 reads CASSGIAGAYNEQFF. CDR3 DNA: TGCGCCAGCAGCGGAATAGCGGGAGCTTACAATGAGCAGTTCTTC. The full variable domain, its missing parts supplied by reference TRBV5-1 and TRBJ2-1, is KAGVTQTPRYLIKTRGQQVTLSCSPISGHRSVSWYQQTPGQGLQFLFEYFSETQRNKGNFPGRFSGRQFSNSRSEMNVSTLELGDSALYLCASSGIAGAYNEQFFGPGTRLTVL.

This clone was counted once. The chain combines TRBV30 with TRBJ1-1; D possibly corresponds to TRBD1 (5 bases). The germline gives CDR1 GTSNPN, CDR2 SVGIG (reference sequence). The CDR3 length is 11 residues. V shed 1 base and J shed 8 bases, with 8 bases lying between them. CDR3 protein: CAWSGGEEAFF. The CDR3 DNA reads TGTGCCTGGAGTGGAGGGGAGGAAGCTTTCTTT.

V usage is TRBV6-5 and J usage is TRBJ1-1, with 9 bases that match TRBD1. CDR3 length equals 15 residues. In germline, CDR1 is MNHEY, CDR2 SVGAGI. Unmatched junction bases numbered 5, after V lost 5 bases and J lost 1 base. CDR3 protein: CASSPWDRANTEAFF. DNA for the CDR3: TGTGCCAGCAGTCCCTGGGACAGGGCGAACACTGAAGCTTTCTTT.

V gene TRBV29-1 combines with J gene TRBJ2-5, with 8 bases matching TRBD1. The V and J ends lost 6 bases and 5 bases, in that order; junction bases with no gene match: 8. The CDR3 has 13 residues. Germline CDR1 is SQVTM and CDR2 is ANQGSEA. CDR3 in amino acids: CSVSSDRAETQYF. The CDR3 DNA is TGCAGCGTCTCTTCGGACAGGGCTGAGACCCAGTACTTC.

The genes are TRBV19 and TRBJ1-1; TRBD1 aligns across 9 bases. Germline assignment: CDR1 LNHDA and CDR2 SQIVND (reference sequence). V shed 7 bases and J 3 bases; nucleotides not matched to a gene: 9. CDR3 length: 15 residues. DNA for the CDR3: TGTGCCAGTAAAGGGACAGGGTCTATTCACACTGAAGCTTTCTTT. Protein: CASKGTGSIHTEAFF.

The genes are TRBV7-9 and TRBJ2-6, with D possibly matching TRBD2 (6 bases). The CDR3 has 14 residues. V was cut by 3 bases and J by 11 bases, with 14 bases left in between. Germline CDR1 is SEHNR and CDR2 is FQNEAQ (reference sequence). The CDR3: CASSLPWGDHVLTF. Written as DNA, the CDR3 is TGTGCCAGCAGCTTGCCCTGGGGGGATCACGTCCTGACTTTC.

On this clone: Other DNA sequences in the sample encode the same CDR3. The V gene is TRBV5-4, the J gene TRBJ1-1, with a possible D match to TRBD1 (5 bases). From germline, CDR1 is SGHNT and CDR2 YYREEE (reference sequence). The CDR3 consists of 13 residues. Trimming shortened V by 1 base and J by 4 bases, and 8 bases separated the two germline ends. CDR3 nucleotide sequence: TGTGCCAGCAGCTTGTCGGGGGGCACTGAAGCTTTCTTT. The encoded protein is CASSLSGGTEAFF.

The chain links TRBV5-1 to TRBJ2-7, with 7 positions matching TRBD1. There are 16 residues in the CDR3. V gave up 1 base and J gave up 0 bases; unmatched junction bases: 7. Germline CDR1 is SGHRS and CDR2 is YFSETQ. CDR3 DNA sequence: TGCGCCAGCAGCTTGCCATACAGGGGATCCTCCTACGAGCAGTACTTC. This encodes CASSLPYRGSSYEQYF.

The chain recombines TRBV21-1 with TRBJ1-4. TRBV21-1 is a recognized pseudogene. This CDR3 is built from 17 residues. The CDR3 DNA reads TGTGCCAGCAGCAAAGTCCCGAGGCGGGACACGCAAGAAAAACTGTTTTTT. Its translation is CASSKVPRRDTQEKLFF.

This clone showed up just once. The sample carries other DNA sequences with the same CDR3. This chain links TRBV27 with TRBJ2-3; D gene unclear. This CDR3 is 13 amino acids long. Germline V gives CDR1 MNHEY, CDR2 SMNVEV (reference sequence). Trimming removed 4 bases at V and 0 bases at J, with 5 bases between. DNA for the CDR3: TGTGCCAGCAGTTATGGAAGCACAGATACGCAGTATTTT. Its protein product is CASSYGSTDTQYF.

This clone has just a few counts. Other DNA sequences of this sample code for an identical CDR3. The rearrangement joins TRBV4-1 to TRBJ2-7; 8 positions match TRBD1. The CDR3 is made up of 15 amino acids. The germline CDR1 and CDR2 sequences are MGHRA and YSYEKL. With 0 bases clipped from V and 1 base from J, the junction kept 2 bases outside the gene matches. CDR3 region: CASSQEGQGSYEQYF. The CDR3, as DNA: TGCGCCAGCAGCCAAGAAGGACAGGGATCCTACGAGCAGTACTTC.

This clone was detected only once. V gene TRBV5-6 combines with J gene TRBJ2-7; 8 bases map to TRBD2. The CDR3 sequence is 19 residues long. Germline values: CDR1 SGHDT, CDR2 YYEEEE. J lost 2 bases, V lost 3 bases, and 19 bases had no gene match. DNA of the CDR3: TGTGCCAGCAGCTCCTCCCGGGGACTAGAGGGGTATTTCACCTACGAGCAGTACTTC. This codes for CASSSSRGLEGYFTYEQYF.

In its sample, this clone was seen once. In nucleotides, the CDR3 is TGTGCCAGCACCAGTTTCGGCGGAAACATTCAGTACTTC. Its translation is CASTSFGGNIQYF. The J gene is TRBJ2-4, the V gene TRBV6-6, with unresolved D. The CDR3 loop spans 13 amino acids. V gave up 7 bases and J gave up 6 bases, with 13 bases separating them. Germline-derived CDR1 and CDR2 are MNHNY and SVGAGI (reference sequence).

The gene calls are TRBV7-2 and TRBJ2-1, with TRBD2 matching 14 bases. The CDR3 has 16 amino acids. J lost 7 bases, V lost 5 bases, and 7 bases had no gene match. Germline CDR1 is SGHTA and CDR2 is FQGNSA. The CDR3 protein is CASSPGTSGRGNEQFF. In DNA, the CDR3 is TGTGCCAGCAGCCCTGGGACTAGCGGGAGAGGAAATGAGCAGTTCTTC.

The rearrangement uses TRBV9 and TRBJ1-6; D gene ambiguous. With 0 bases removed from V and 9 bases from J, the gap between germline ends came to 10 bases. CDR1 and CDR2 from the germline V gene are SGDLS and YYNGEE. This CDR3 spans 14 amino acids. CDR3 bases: TGTGCCAGCAGCGTAGAAGCATCTTTTTCACCCCTCCACTTT. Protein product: CASSVEASFSPLHF.

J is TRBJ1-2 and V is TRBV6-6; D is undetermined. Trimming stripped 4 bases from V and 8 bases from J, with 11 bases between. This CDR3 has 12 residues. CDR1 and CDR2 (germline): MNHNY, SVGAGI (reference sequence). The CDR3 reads CASSLNLEGYTF. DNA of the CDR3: TGTGCCAGCAGTTTGAACCTCGAGGGCTACACCTTC.

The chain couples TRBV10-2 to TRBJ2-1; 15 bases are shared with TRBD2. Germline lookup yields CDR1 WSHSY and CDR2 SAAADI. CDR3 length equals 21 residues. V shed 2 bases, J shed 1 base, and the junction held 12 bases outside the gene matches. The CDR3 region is CASSEPNGLAGGSGSYNEQFF. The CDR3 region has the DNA TGCGCCAGCAGTGAGCCAAACGGACTAGCGGGAGGGTCGGGTTCCTACAATGAGCAGTTCTTC.

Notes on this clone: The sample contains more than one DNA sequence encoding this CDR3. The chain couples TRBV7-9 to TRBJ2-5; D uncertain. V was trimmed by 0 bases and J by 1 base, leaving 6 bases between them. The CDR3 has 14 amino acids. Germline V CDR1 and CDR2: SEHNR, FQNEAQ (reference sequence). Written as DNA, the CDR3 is TGTGCCAGCAGCTTAGCCAGTCCCCAAGAGACCCAGTACTTC. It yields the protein CASSLASPQETQYF.

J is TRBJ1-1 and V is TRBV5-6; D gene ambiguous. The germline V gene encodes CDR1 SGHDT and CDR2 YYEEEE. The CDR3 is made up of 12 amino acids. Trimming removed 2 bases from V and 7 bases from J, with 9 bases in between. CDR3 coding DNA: TGTGCCAGCAGCTTATGGTCAATTGAAGCTTTCTTT. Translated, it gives CASSLWSIEAFF.

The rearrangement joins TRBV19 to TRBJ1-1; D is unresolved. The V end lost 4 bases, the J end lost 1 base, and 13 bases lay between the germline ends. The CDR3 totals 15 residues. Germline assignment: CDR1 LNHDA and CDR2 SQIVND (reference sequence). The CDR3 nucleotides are TGTGCCAGTAGTAATGTATTTGCAGGGAACACTGAAGCTTTCTTT. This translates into CASSNVFAGNTEAFF.

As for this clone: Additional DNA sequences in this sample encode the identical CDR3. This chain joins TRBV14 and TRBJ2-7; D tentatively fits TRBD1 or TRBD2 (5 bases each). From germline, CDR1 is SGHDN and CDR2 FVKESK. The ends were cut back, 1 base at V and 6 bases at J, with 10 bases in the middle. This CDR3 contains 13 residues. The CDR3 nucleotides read TGTGCCAGCAGCCAAGGGAGTGGGGGCGAGCAGTACTTC. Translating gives CASSQGSGGEQYF.

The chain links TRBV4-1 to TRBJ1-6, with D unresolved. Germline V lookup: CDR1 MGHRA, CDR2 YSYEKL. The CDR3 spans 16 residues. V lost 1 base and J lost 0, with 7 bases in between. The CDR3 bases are TGCGCCAGCAGCCAAGTAGCGAGCTCCTATAATTCACCCCTCCACTTT. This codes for CASSQVASSYNSPLHF.

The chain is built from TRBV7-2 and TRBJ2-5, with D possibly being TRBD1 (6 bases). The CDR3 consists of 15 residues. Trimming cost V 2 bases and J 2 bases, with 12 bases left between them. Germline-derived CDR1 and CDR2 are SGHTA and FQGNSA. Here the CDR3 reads CASSLFPGVQETQYF. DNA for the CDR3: TGTGCCAGCAGCTTATTCCCAGGGGTGCAAGAGACCCAGTACTTC.

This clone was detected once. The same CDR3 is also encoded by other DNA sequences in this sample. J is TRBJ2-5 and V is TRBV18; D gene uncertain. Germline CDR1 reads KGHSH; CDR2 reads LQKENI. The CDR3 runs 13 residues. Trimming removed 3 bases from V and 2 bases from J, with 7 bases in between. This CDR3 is CASSPGLQETQYF. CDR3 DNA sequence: TGTGCCAGCTCACCCGGATTGCAAGAGACCCAGTACTTC.

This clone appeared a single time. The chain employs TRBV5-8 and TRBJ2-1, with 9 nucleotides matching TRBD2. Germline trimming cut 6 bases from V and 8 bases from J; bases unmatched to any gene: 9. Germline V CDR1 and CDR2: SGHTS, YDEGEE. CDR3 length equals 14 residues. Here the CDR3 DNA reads TGTGCCAGCACCTACGGGACTAGCCTCGATGAGCAGTTCTTC. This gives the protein CASTYGTSLDEQFF.